The 12 T cell receptor beta chains below come from one sample, sequenced in a study of human T cells and chemical hapten exposure. The time point was: pre-sensitization, week 0. Treatment described: therapeutic diphenylcyclopropenone sensitization with weekly scalp DPC. TCRdb re-called the RACE reads with MiXCR, one entry per CDR3 protein. The table includes approximately 400,000 distinct CDR3 sequences, less than 6.5% detected once. Specimen: whole blood, collected in connection with sensitization to the hapten diphenylcyclopropenone (DPC). The receptor set was obtained from a woman aged 45-65 years with alopecia areata. Some clones in this sample may be carry-over from other donors' samples.

This clonotype was detected ten times or more. The rearrangement joins TRBV7-9 to TRBJ2-2, with TRBD1 matching over 8 bases. Losses at the gene ends were 5 bases for V and 7 bases for J; bases not matched to a gene: 9. The CDR3 sequence is 15 residues long. Germline V CDR1 and CDR2: SEHNR, FQNEAQ (reference sequence). The CDR3 sequence: CASSPPGQGDGELFF. Written as DNA, the CDR3 is TGTGCCAGCAGCCCACCCGGACAGGGCGACGGGGAGCTGTTTTTT.

There are a few counts of this clonotype. This chain joins TRBV30 and TRBJ2-5, with a tentative D call TRBD1 (5 bases). This CDR3 spans 15 amino acids. Deletions cut 1 base from V and 4 bases from J, with 16 bases between. Germline CDR1 GTSNPN, CDR2 SVGIG (reference sequence). This CDR3 is CAWSARPGIGETQYF. The CDR3 DNA reads as TGTGCCTGGAGTGCGAGGCCAGGGATAGGAGAGACCCAGTACTTC.

This clonotype was recorded a few times. The chain combines TRBV20-1 with TRBJ2-7; a weak D match, TRBD1 (7 bases). The V gene lost 1 base and the J gene lost 5 bases, with 18 bases spanning the gap. The CDR3 length is 15 residues. Per germline, CDR1 DFQATT and CDR2 SNEGSKA (reference sequence). CDR3 region: CSARGLNRGGDEQYF. The CDR3 nucleotides read TGCAGTGCTAGAGGGCTCAACAGGGGAGGCGACGAGCAGTACTTC.

This clonotype was seen a few times. This rearrangement joins TRBV28 to TRBJ2-3; perhaps TRBD1 as D (6 bases). Per germline, CDR1 MDHEN and CDR2 SYDVKM. The CDR3 has 16 residues. V was cut by 2 bases and J by 3 bases, with 15 bases left in between. As DNA, the CDR3 is TGTGCCAGCAGTTTAAGGTTGGGGGCTGGGACAGATACGCAGTATTTT. This gives the protein CASSLRLGAGTDTQYF.

This clonotype has a count of ten or more. CDR3 amino acids: CSAYLNTEAFF. CDR3 nucleotide sequence: TGCAGTGCTTATTTGAACACTGAAGCTTTCTTT. The chain combines TRBV20-1 with TRBJ1-1, with D hard to call. V was shortened by 5 bases and J by 0 bases, with 4 bases between the two germline ends. The CDR3 totals 11 residues. The germline CDR1 and CDR2 sequences are DFQATT and SNEGSKA (reference sequence).

This clonotype was seen repeatedly, ten times or more. The CDR3 spells CSAAGNSDTEAFF. Written as DNA, the CDR3 is TGCAGTGCCGCCGGGAATTCTGACACTGAAGCTTTCTTT. The chain combines TRBV20-1 with TRBJ1-1; no reliable D call. Trimming removed 6 bases at V and 3 bases at J, with 14 bases between. CDR3 size: 13 residues. From germline, CDR1 is DFQATT and CDR2 SNEGSKA (reference sequence).

The gene calls are TRBV28 and TRBJ2-3, with TRBD2 matching over 14 bases. Unmatched junction bases numbered 13, after V lost 1 base and J lost 7 bases. Germline assignment: CDR1 MDHEN and CDR2 SYDVKM. The CDR3 spans 19 residues. The CDR3 loop is CASSLFVTGGTSGSHTQYF. The CDR3 DNA follows: TGTGCCAGCAGTTTATTCGTAACTGGCGGGACTAGCGGGAGTCATACGCAGTATTTT.

About this clonotype: A single base separates this from a much larger clone, so it may be a read error. This likely comes from a read error, as the CDR3 has no conserved phenylalanine or tryptophan at its end. This chain joins TRBV6-6 and TRBJ1-1; D unresolved. The CDR3 sequence is 12 residues long. Germline loops: CDR1 MNHNY, CDR2 SVGAGI (reference sequence). The ends were cut back, 5 bases at V and 10 bases at J, with 14 bases in the middle. The CDR3 loop reads CASSPEIRGAFL. The CDR3 coding sequence is TGTGCCAGCAGTCCCGAGATCCGGGGAGCTTTCCTT.

This chain links TRBV5-6 with TRBJ2-1; tentative D call: TRBD2 (6 bases). The CDR3 has 13 residues. The V gene's germline CDR1 is SGHDT and CDR2 YYEEEE. V dropped 2 bases and J dropped 8 bases, with 11 bases sitting between them. The CDR3 is CASSFDLADEQFF. CDR3 coding DNA: TGTGCCAGCAGCTTTGATTTAGCGGATGAGCAGTTCTTC.

This clonotype was seen ten or more times. The V call is TRBV7-2, the J call TRBJ2-1; D remains unclear. Germline assignment: CDR1 SGHTA and CDR2 FQGNSA. Trimming took 0 bases from V and 4 from J, leaving 4 bases between them. The CDR3 runs to 13 residues. The CDR3 region is CASSLALYNEQFF. CDR3 coding DNA: TGTGCCAGCAGCTTAGCCCTTTACAATGAGCAGTTCTTC.

The chain joins TRBV6-6 to TRBJ2-7; unclear D gene. This CDR3 is 14 amino acids long. CDR1 is MNHNY and CDR2 is SVGAGI in the germline V gene (reference sequence). The V and J ends lost 2 bases and 3 bases respectively, with 11 bases between them. The CDR3 spells CASSYPESIYEQYF. For the CDR3, the DNA is TGTGCCAGCAGTTACCCCGAGAGTATCTACGAGCAGTACTTC.

The table lists this clonotype with many counts. The CDR3: CASSEYGAQSNYGYTF. The CDR3 DNA reads as TGTGCCAGCAGTGAATACGGGGCTCAAAGTAACTATGGCTACACCTTC. This chain uses TRBV25-1 with TRBJ1-2, with D perhaps TRBD1 (5 bases). With 0 bases removed from V and 1 base from J, the gap between germline ends came to 12 bases. CDR1 MGHDK and CDR2 SYGVNS come from the germline V gene. The CDR3 consists of 16 residues.